These T cell receptor beta chains were read from a single sample in a study of PD-L1 blockade in urothelial cancer. The assay was immunoSEQ multiplex PCR, and TCRdb's table has in-frame clones only and misses some. The table has 35,000 to 45,000 clones, approximately 90% seen once; the top ten hold 11%. Source: PBMCs, taken around atezolizumab (anti-PD-L1) treatment. These receptors were obtained from a woman in her sixties or seventies with urothelial cancer. The CDR3 runs from the conserved cysteine through the conserved F or W. The order of the fields is J gene, V gene, D gene, clone size, CDR3 DNA, CDR3 protein. D genes are given only for firm matches. Clone size appears in some rows only: once, few, many, or a class for an expanded clone.

>TRBJ2-7|TRBV30|TRBD2|-
TGTGCCTGGATAGCTAGCGGGAGCTACGAGCAGTACTTC
CAWIASGSYEQYF
>TRBJ2-7|TRBV27|-|-
TGTGCCAGCAGTTTATCGTTTGGGACTGTAACCTACGAGCAGTACTTC
CASSLSFGTVTYEQYF
>TRBJ2-2|TRBV11-2|-|-
TGTGCCAGCAGCTTAAGTCCGGCTAGCGTTAACACCGGGGAGCTGTTTTTT
CASSLSPASVNTGELFF
>TRBJ1-4|TRBV4-2|-|-
TGTGCCAGCAGCCAAGGCGTCGGAACTAATGAAAAACTGTTTTTT
CASSQGVGTNEKLFF
>TRBJ1-1|TRBV19|-|-
TGTGCCAGTAGTATGGTCGGGGGGCAGGGAAGGAGTAGGGCTTTCTTT
CASSMVGGQGRSRAFF
>TRBJ2-1|TRBV5-1|TRBD1|-
TGCGCCAGCAGCTTCAGGACAGGCAGAGATGAGCAGTTCTTC
CASSFRTGRDEQFF
>TRBJ2-2|TRBV27|-|once
TGTGCCAGCAGAAATACTCCCAGGGGAGCCGGGGAGCTGTTTTTT
CASRNTPRGAGELFF
>TRBJ1-6|TRBV6-1|TRBD1|-
TGTGCCAGCAGTGCTACCGGGACAGGGAATAATTCACCCCTCCACTTT
CASSATGTGNNSPLHF
>TRBJ1-3|TRBV2|TRBD1|-
TGTGCCAGCTCGAGGGACAGGGCTAGCTCTGGAAACACCATATATTTT
CASSRDRASSGNTIYF
>TRBJ2-2|TRBV7-9|TRBD2|-
TGTGCCAGCAGCGGGAGCGGGAGGGCCTCGAACACCGGGGAGCTGTTTTTT
CASSGSGRASNTGELFF
>TRBJ2-5|TRBV5-1|-|-
TGCGCCAGCAGCTTACAGGGTATGGAGACCCAGTACTTC
CASSLQGMETQYF
>TRBJ2-7|TRBV28|TRBD1|-
TGTGCCAGCAGTTTGGGCCCGGGACAGCCTGCCGGTTTCTTC
CASSLGPGQPAGFF
>TRBJ1-3|TRBV6-6|-|-
TGTGCCAGCAGTCGACCGCAGGGCTCTGGAAACACCATATATTTT
CASSRPQGSGNTIYF
>TRBJ2-7|TRBV14|TRBD2|-
TGTGCCAGCAGCCGCAGGACTAGCGGACCTACCTACGAGCAGTACTTC
CASSRRTSGPTYEQYF
>TRBJ2-6|TRBV9|TRBD2|-
TGTGCCAGCAGCGTACCCCGGGGGGGGGCTGGGGCCAACGTCCTGACTTTC
CASSVPRGGAGANVLTF
>TRBJ1-1|TRBV20-1|-|-
TGTCTGGGCAGTTTGAAAACTGAAGCTTTCTTT
CLGSLKTEAFF
>TRBJ1-1|TRBV7-6|-|-
TGTGCCAGCAGCTTATGGCAGAACACTGAAGCTTTCTTT
CASSLWQNTEAFF
>TRBJ1-2|TRBV5-1|-|-
TGCGCCAGCAGCTTCGGACAGAGCAACTATGGCTACACCTTC
CASSFGQSNYGYTF
>TRBJ1-5|TRBV9|TRBD1|-
TGTGCCAGCAGCCCAGACAGGGGGCTCAAGCCCCAGCATTTT
CASSPDRGLKPQHF
>TRBJ2-7|TRBV28|-|-
TGTGCCAGCAGCATGGTCGGCGGGTCCTACGAGCAGTACTTC
CASSMVGGSYEQYF
>TRBJ2-7|TRBV10-3|TRBD1|-
TGTGCCATCAGTGAGTATACAGGGGCCGAGCAGTACTTC
CAISEYTGAEQYF
>TRBJ2-5|TRBV5-1|TRBD1|-
TGCGCCAGCAGCTTACCCACGACAGGGGCCACCGAAGAGACCCAGTACTTC
CASSLPTTGATEETQYF
>TRBJ2-7|TRBV6-1|TRBD2|-
TGTGCCAGCAGTGAAGCAGGAGGGGCGGGGGCCTACGAGCAGTACTTC
CASSEAGGAGAYEQYF
>TRBJ2-1|TRBV5-1|TRBD2|-
TGCGCCAGCACCAAGACTAGCGGGACTTACAATGAGCAGTTCTTC
CASTKTSGTYNEQFF
>TRBJ2-7|TRBV5-1|-|-
TGCGCCAGCAGCTTGCAGCCGGGGTCCTACGAGCAGTACTTC
CASSLQPGSYEQYF
>TRBJ2-7|TRBV9|-|few
TGTGCCAGCAGCGGGCAGGGCGCCTACGAGCAGTACTTC
CASSGQGAYEQYF
>TRBJ1-2|TRBV6-5|TRBD1|-
TGTGCCAGCAGTTGGACAGGTAGTAGCTATGGCTACACCTTC
CASSWTGSSYGYTF
>TRBJ2-6|TRBV18|-|-
TGTGCCAGCTCAGAGCTCGGACGGGGCTCTGGGGCCAACGTCCTGACTTTC
CASSELGRGSGANVLTF
>TRBJ2-3|TRBV30|-|-
TGTGCCTGGAGTGTACCCCCAGCAGATACGCAGTATTTT
CAWSVPPADTQYF
>TRBJ2-3|TRBV4-3|-|-
TGCGCCAGCAGCCCTCAGGGGCGGGTCACTAGCACAGATACGCAGTATTTT
CASSPQGRVTSTDTQYF
>TRBJ1-2|TRBV5-1|TRBD1|-
TGCGCCAGCTCAATTATTAGGACAGGGGATAGTGGTGGCTACACCTTC
CASSIIRTGDSGGYTF
>TRBJ1-1|TRBV6-5|-|-
TGTGCCAGCACTGTACAGGGTAAAGCTTTCTTT
CASTVQGKAFF
>TRBJ1-5|TRBV5-5|-|-
TGTGCCAGCAGCTTGGTGTACAGGTCAGATATTGGCAATCAGCCCCAGCATTTT
CASSLVYRSDIGNQPQHF
>TRBJ1-1|TRBV19|TRBD1|-
TGTGCCAGTAGTACGGACAGGGCTGCTTTCTTT
CASSTDRAAFF
>TRBJ1-3|TRBV5-1|-|few
TGCGCCAGCAGCTTGGCGGCGACAGGAGGAAACACCATATATTTT
CASSLAATGGNTIYF
>TRBJ2-7|TRBV28|-|-
TGTGCCAGCAGTTTGGGCGGGGCCCACTCCTACGAGCAGTACTTC
CASSLGGAHSYEQYF
>TRBJ1-1|TRBV12-5|-|-
TGTGCTAGTGGTTTGGACAGGCCCATGAACACTGAAGCTTTCTTT
CASGLDRPMNTEAFF
>TRBJ2-1|TRBV4-3|-|-
TGCGCCAGCAGTATAGGGCCTGGGGCTTACAATGAGCAGTTCTTC
CASSIGPGAYNEQFF
>TRBJ1-4|TRBV5-4|TRBD1|-
TGTGCCAGCAGCTTGGGCGGGACAGGGGGGAATGAAAAACTGTTTTTT
CASSLGGTGGNEKLFF